This TCR beta chain is from a study of a mutant IDH1 vaccine in newly diagnosed glioma. The length of the CDR3 is 13 residues. Per germline, CDR1 GTSNPN and CDR2 SVGIG (reference sequence). A word on this clone: A junction end diverges from the germline sequence, so it may reflect a read error.

Clones were read by immunoSEQ multiplex PCR, and TCRdb kept only the in-frame ones, dropping some. The table includes about 98,000 clones, 85% to 90% detected once. Time point here: baseline, week 1 (first vaccination visit). The treatment denotes: pre-vaccination baseline after standard-of-care therapy. This TCR came from a woman between 45 and 65 years old with glioma. This chain joins TRBV30 and TRBJ1-2; no clear D. Here the sequenced sample was PBMCs, taken from a glioma patient treated with radiotherapy, temozolomide or both. CDR3 bases: TGTGCCTGGAGTGTAAGGTTAGGGCATGGCTGCACCTTC. Protein: CAWSVRLGHGCTF.